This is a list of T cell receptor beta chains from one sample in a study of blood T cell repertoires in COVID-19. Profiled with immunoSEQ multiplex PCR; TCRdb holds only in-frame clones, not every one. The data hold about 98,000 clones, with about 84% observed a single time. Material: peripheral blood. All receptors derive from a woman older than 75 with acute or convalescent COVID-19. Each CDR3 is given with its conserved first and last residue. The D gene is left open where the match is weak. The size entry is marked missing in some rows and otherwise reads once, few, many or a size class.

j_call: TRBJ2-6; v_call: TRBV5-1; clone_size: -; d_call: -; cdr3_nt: TGCGCCAGCAGATCGGGTACTGGGGCCAACGTCCTGACTTTC; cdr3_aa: CASRSGTGANVLTF
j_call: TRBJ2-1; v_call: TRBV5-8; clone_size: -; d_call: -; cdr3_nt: TGTGCCAGCAGCTTGGACAGGGGAGGCAATGAGCAGTTCTTC; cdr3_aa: CASSLDRGGNEQFF
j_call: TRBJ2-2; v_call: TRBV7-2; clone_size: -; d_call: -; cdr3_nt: TGTGCCAGCAGATTCGAGGCCCCGAGGGAGCTGTTTTTT; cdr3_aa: CASRFEAPRELFF
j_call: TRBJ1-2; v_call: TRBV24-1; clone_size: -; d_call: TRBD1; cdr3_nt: TGTGCCACCAGCGTTAGGGGGCTGGACTATGGCTACACCTTC; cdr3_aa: CATSVRGLDYGYTF
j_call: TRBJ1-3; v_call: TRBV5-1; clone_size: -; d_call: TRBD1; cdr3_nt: TGCGCCAGCAAGGGACAGGACTCTGGAAACACCATATATTTT; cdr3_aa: CASKGQDSGNTIYF
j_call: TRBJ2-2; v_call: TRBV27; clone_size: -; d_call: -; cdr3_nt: TGTGCCAGCAGTTTATTGTCCGCGAACACCGGGGAGCTGTTTTTT; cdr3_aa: CASSLLSANTGELFF
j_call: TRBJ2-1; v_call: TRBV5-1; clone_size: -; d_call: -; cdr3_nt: TGCGCCAGCAGCTTGATGGTGGGGGCAAGCGAGCAGTTCTTC; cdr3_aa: CASSLMVGASEQFF
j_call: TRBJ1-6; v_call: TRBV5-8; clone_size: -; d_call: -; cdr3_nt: TGTGCCAGCAGCGGACAGTCCGAAAGAAATTCACCCCTCCACTTT; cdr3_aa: CASSGQSERNSPLHF
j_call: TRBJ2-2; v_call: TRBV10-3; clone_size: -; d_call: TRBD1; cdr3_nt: TGTGCCATCAGTTCCGGGACAGTGAACACCGGGGAGCTGTTTTTT; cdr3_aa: CAISSGTVNTGELFF
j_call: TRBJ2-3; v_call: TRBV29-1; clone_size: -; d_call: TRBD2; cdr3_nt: TGCAGCGTGGCCATAGCGGGGGGCACAGATACGCAGTATTTT; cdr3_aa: CSVAIAGGTDTQYF
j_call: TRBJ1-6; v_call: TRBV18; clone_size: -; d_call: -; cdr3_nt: TGTGCCAGCTCACTGCAGGGAATGGATTCACCCCTCCACTTT; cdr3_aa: CASSLQGMDSPLHF
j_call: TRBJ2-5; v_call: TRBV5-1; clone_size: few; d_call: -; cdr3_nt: TGCGCCAGCAGCTTGGGGTCAGGGAGGGAGACCCAGTACTTC; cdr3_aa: CASSLGSGRETQYF
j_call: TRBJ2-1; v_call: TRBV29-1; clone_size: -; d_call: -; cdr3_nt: TGCAGCGCGGACAGGCGGGGCTACAATGAGCAGTTCTTC; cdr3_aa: CSADRRGYNEQFF
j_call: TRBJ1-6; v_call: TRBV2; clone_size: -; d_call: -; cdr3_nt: TGTGCCAGCAGTGCCGAGGAGAATTCACCCCTCCACTTT; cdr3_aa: CASSAEENSPLHF
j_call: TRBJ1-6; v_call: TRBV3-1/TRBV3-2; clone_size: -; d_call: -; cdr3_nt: TGTGCCAGCAGCCAAGTGCAGGGATATTCACCCCTCCACTTT; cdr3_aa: CASSQVQGYSPLHF
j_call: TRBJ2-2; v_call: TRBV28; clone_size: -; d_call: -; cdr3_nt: TGTGCCAGCAGTTTAGGTGGGGGCCAGACCACCGGGGAGCTGTTTTTT; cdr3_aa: CASSLGGGQTTGELFF
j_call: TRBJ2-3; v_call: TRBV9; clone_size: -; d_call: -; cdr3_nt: TGTGCCAGCAGCCCCCCTCTAACGGGGAATCTAGATACGCAGTATTTT; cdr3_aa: CASSPPLTGNLDTQYF
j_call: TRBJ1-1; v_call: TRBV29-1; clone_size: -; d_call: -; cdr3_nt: TGCAGCGCCGGACAGCTACGACCTGAAGCTTTCTTT; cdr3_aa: CSAGQLRPEAFF
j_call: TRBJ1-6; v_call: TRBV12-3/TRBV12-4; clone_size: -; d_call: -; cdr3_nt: TGTGCCTGGCGGGGGGGGACACCCCTCCACTTT; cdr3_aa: CAWRGGTPLHF
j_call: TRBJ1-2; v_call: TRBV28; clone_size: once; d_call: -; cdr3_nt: TGTGCCAGCAGACCTACGGGGAGTTCGGCTGGCTACACCTTC; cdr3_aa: CASRPTGSSAGYTF
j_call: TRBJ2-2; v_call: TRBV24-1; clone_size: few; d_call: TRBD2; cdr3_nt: TGTGCCGCAACTAGCGGCAACACCGGGGAGCTGTTTTTT; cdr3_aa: CAATSGNTGELFF
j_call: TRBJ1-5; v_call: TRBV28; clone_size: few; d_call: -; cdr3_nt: TGTGCCAGCAGTTTGGGGGCCAACCATCAGCCCCAGCATTTT; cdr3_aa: CASSLGANHQPQHF
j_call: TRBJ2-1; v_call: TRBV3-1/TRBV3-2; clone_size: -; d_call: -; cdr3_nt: TGTGCCAGCAGCCATCTAAAACTAGGGTACTCCTACAATGAGCAGTTCTTC; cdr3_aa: CASSHLKLGYSYNEQFF
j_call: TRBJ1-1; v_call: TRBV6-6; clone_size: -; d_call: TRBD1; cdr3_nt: TGTGCCAGCAGTTGGTGGGGACAGGGGAACACTGAAGCTTTCTTT; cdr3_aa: CASSWWGQGNTEAFF
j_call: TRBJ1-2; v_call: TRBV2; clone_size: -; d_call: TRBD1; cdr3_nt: TGTGCCAGCAGCCCCCGGACCGGGACAGATCTCTCATTTTATGGCTACACCTTC; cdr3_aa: CASSPRTGTDLSFYGYTF
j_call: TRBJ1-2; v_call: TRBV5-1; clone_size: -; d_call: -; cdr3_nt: TGCGCCAGCAGCTACGGAACAGGGAGTAGTAACTATGGCTACACCTTC; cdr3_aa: CASSYGTGSSNYGYTF